This is a list of T cell receptor beta chains from one sample in a study of blood T cells in healthy people across ages. TCRdb re-analysed the 5' RACE reads in MiXCR, keeping a single row per CDR3 protein. In the table there are 700,000 to 950,000 distinct CDR3 sequences, more than 45% of which are singletons. Sequencing was performed on blood. These receptors all stem from a man aged 25-45 years in good health. The CDR3 runs from the conserved cysteine through the conserved F or W. D genes are given only for firm matches. Where a row states a size, it is once, few, many or the class of an expanded clone; other rows omit it.

j_gene,v_gene,abundance,d_gene,CDR3aa,CDR3nt
TRBJ2-5,TRBV4-2,.,TRBD2,CASSSRLAGAGRQETQYF,TGTGCCAGCAGTTCCCGGCTAGCGGGAGCGGGGCGCCAAGAGACCCAGTACTTC
TRBJ2-1,TRBV6-5,.,.,CASSTGGAASYNEQFF,TGTGCCAGCAGTACTGGCGGGGCGGCCTCCTACAATGAGCAGTTCTTC
TRBJ2-2,TRBV29-1,.,.,CSVRPPTGELFF,TGCAGCGTTCGGCCCCCCACCGGGGAGCTGTTTTTT
TRBJ2-5,TRBV7-8,.,.,CASSLRGWVQETQYF,TGTGCCAGCAGCTTGAGGGGTTGGGTACAAGAGACCCAGTACTTC
TRBJ2-5,TRBV20-1,few,.,CSAITRETQYF,TGCAGTGCTATCACAAGGGAGACCCAGTACTTC
TRBJ1-5,TRBV6-5,.,.,CASREYLNQPQHF,TGTGCCAGCAGGGAGTACCTTAATCAGCCCCAGCATTTT
TRBJ2-7,TRBV5-1,once,TRBD1,CASSGQGLGYEQYF,TGCGCCAGCAGCGGACAGGGGCTTGGCTACGAGCAGTACTTC
TRBJ2-5,TRBV20-1,.,.,CSASTSTVETQYF,TGCAGTGCTAGTACTAGTACGGTTGAGACCCAGTACTTC
TRBJ1-2,TRBV7-2,.,TRBD1,CASSFARGGNYGYTF,TGTGCCAGCAGCTTCGCCCGAGGGGGCAACTATGGCTACACCTTC
TRBJ1-4,TRBV20-1,.,TRBD1,CSARPRTGAGEELFF,TGCAGTGCTAGACCAAGGACAGGGGCGGGTGAAGAACTGTTTTTT
TRBJ2-7,TRBV6-4,once,.,CASSDRESGQYF,TGTGCCAGCAGTGACCGTGAGAGTGGGCAGTACTTC
TRBJ2-7,TRBV20-1,once,TRBD2,CSARGLAGEVGEQYF,TGCAGTGCTAGAGGTCTAGCGGGAGAGGTGGGCGAGCAGTACTTC
TRBJ2-7,TRBV7-2,few,TRBD2,CASSPQRGPYEQYF,TGTGCCAGCAGCCCCCAGCGGGGACCGTACGAGCAGTACTTC
TRBJ1-2,TRBV4-3,.,.,CASSQDSRGHNYGYTF,TGCGCCAGCAGCCAAGATTCCAGGGGTCACAACTATGGCTACACCTTC
TRBJ2-7,TRBV7-9,medium-sized,.,CASSRQSGARSGEQYF,TGTGCCAGCAGCCGCCAATCCGGGGCCCGGTCCGGCGAGCAGTACTTC
TRBJ1-1,TRBV4-1,.,.,CASSQGRDGATEAFF,TGCGCCAGCAGCCAAGGCCGGGACGGCGCCACTGAAGCTTTCTTT
TRBJ1-5,TRBV7-9,.,.,CASSLGIQPQHF,TGTGCCAGCAGCTTGGGGATTCAGCCCCAGCATTTT
TRBJ2-3,TRBV6-2/TRBV6-3,.,.,CASSYASPGADTQYF,TGTGCCAGCAGTTATGCCTCCCCTGGAGCAGATACGCAGTATTTT
TRBJ2-1,TRBV7-9,.,.,CASSLHEQFF,TGTGCCAGCAGCTTACATGAGCAGTTCTTC
TRBJ2-3,TRBV4-2,.,TRBD1,CASSQEKGTGWATQYF,TGTGCCAGCAGCCAAGAAAAAGGGACAGGGTGGGCTACGCAGTATTTT
TRBJ1-1,TRBV6-4,few,TRBD1,CASSTGQRNTEAFF,TGTGCCAGCAGCACGGGACAGAGGAACACTGAAGCTTTCTTT
TRBJ2-5,TRBV10-3,many,.,CAVKPGDNKETQYF,TGTGCCGTCAAGCCCGGAGACAATAAAGAGACCCAGTACTTC
TRBJ2-1,TRBV7-6,few,.,CASSSLAGEQFF,TGTGCCAGCAGTTCCCTAGCAGGTGAGCAGTTCTTC
TRBJ2-1,TRBV4-3,.,TRBD1,CASSQDPTGSSYSEQFF,TGCGCCAGCAGCCAAGACCCGACAGGGTCCTCCTACAGTGAGCAGTTCTTC
TRBJ2-1,TRBV20-1,.,.,CSAYRDSGEQFF,TGCAGTGCGTACAGGGACAGCGGGGAGCAGTTCTTC
TRBJ1-5,TRBV6-5,.,.,CASRRALGDQPQHF,TGTGCCAGCCGACGGGCCCTCGGGGATCAGCCCCAGCATTTT
TRBJ2-3,TRBV20-1,.,.,CSALAGASTDTQYF,TGCAGTGCTCTTGCGGGGGCGAGCACAGATACGCAGTATTTT
TRBJ2-1,TRBV20-1,few,.,CSAKKDGYNEQFF,TGCAGTGCTAAAAAGGACGGTTACAATGAGCAGTTCTTC
TRBJ2-7,TRBV7-2,.,.,CASSLSLGTSNEQYF,TGTGCCAGCAGCTTATCCCTAGGGACTTCAAACGAGCAGTACTTC
TRBJ2-7,TRBV9,.,.,CASSAANTYEQYF,TGTGCCAGCAGCGCTGCTAACACCTACGAGCAGTACTTC
TRBJ2-7,TRBV4-3,.,.,CASSQDQRASYEQYF,TGCGCCAGCAGCCAAGATCAGCGGGCCAGCTACGAGCAGTACTTC
TRBJ1-2,TRBV7-2,few,.,CASSPRPQTFGYTF,TGTGCCAGCAGCCCCCGACCCCAGACTTTTGGCTACACCTTC
TRBJ2-7,TRBV7-2,.,TRBD2,CARSLIAGINEQYF,TGTGCCCGCAGCTTAATAGCGGGGATCAACGAGCAGTACTTC
TRBJ2-7,TRBV7-2,few,.,CASSLQWGLYEQYF,TGTGCCAGCAGCTTACAGTGGGGATTATACGAGCAGTACTTC
TRBJ2-1,TRBV7-2,.,.,CASSSTANEQFF,TGTGCCAGCAGCTCAACAGCCAATGAGCAGTTCTTC
TRBJ2-3,TRBV15,.,.,CATSRDLPGIDTQYF,TGTGCCACCAGCAGAGACTTACCCGGGATCGATACGCAGTATTTT
TRBJ2-3,TRBV7-9,once,TRBD2,CASSLRPGLAVGPDTQYF,TGTGCCAGCAGCTTAAGACCGGGACTAGCGGTGGGTCCAGATACGCAGTATTTT
TRBJ2-5,TRBV6-6,few,.,CAGRSTEQETQYF,TGTGCCGGGAGATCGACAGAACAAGAGACCCAGTACTTC
TRBJ2-1,TRBV20-1,.,TRBD2,CSAKTSAKLTYNEQFF,TGCAGTGCTAAGACTAGCGCGAAACTTACCTACAATGAGCAGTTCTTC
TRBJ2-7,TRBV5-1,.,.,CASSLGRDRSSGAYEQYF,TGCGCCAGCAGCCTGGGCCGGGACAGGTCTAGCGGGGCCTACGAGCAGTACTTC
TRBJ2-5,TRBV30,few,.,CAWGPNSYQETQYF,TGTGCCTGGGGTCCTAACTCGTACCAAGAGACCCAGTACTTC
TRBJ2-1,TRBV7-3,few,.,CASSPFGESSYNEQFF,TGTGCCAGCAGCCCCTTTGGGGAGAGCTCCTACAATGAGCAGTTCTTC
TRBJ2-3,TRBV2,.,.,CAGGGTIEADTQYF,TGTGCCGGAGGCGGGACGATAGAGGCAGATACGCAGTATTTT
TRBJ1-1,TRBV2,.,TRBD1,CATTGGWDTEAFF,TGTGCCACTACAGGGGGATGGGACACTGAAGCTTTCTTT
TRBJ1-6,TRBV6-5,few,.,CASSPNNDYGALHF,TGTGCCAGCAGTCCCAACAACGATTACGGGGCCCTCCACTTT
TRBJ1-6,TRBV12-3/TRBV12-4,.,.,CASSFLKGTNSPLHF,TGTGCCAGCAGTTTTCTAAAAGGGACTAATTCACCCCTCCACTTT
TRBJ2-7,TRBV11-2,.,.,CASSLSRDQQYF,TGTGCCAGCAGTTTGTCCCGGGACCAGCAGTACTTC
TRBJ2-7,TRBV7-2,once,.,CASSLAGTPTYEQYF,TGTGCCAGCAGCTTAGCCGGGACACCAACTTACGAGCAGTACTTC
TRBJ2-5,TRBV7-9,.,.,CASSPPEKRETQYF,TGTGCCAGCAGCCCCCCGGAGAAAAGAGAGACCCAGTACTTC
TRBJ1-2,TRBV7-2,.,.,CASSLAYGGPARDGYTF,TGTGCCAGCAGCTTAGCGTACGGGGGGCCGGCTCGAGATGGCTACACCTTC
TRBJ2-1,TRBV27,.,.,CASSFKSGEQFF,TGTGCCAGCAGTTTTAAGTCTGGGGAGCAGTTCTTC
TRBJ1-1,TRBV3-1,.,.,CAGSRTYQGTAEAFF,TGTGCCGGCAGTCGAACTTATCAGGGGACTGCTGAAGCTTTCTTT
TRBJ2-7,TRBV5-5,.,.,CASSLMGGGITYEQYF,TGTGCCAGCAGCTTGATGGGTGGGGGGATCACCTACGAGCAGTACTTC